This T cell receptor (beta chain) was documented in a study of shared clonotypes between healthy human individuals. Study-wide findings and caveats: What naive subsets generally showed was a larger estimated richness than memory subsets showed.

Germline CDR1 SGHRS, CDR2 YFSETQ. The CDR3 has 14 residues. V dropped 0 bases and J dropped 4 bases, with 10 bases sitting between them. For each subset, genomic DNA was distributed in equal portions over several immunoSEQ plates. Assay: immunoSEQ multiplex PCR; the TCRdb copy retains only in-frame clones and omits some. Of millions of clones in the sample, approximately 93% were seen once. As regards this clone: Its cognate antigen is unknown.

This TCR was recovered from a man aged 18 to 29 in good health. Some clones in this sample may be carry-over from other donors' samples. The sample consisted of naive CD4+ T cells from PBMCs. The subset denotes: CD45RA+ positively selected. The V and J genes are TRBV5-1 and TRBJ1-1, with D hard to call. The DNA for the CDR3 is TGCGCCAGCAGCTTGGAAGGAGGGTCCACTGAAGCTTTCTTT. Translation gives CASSLEGGSTEAFF.